This is a list of T cell receptor beta chains from one sample in a study of radiation and T cells in renal cell carcinoma. Profiled with immunoSEQ multiplex PCR; TCRdb holds only in-frame clones, not every one. The sample lists roughly 100,000 clones; roughly 82% were seen once. The material was blood, obtained from a patient whose treatment included radiotherapy and nephrectomy. Every receptor here comes from a man aged 55 to 70 with renal cell carcinoma. Both conserved end residues are part of each CDR3. Each record gives: V gene, clone size, J gene, CDR3 protein. Not every row has a clone size; where given, it reads once, few, many or a size class.

TRBV10-1	-	TRBJ2-5	CASSEAGRETQYF
TRBV28	few	TRBJ1-5	CASTYSNQPQHF
TRBV6-8	-	TRBJ2-1	CASPFRDRVNNEQFF
TRBV27	-	TRBJ2-4	CASSLGAGNIQYF
TRBV5-1	few	TRBJ2-3	CASSLGASTDTQYF
TRBV10-1	-	TRBJ2-1	CASSPDTRNEQFF
TRBV28	-	TRBJ2-7	CASWGPSSYEQYF
TRBV7-9	-	TRBJ2-1	CASRLSGRAQDEQFF
TRBV6-5	-	TRBJ1-2	CASRPDRARGYTF
TRBV19	-	TRBJ2-7	CASSRGTVTVSYEQYF